Below are 30 T cell receptor beta chains sequenced from a single sample in a study of T cell repertoires in cytomegalovirus infection. TCRdb independently ran MiXCR on the reads; one entry per CDR3 protein. The profile shows some 300,000 distinct CDR3 sequences, around 10% of them singletons. Sequenced: PBMCs. The receptor set was obtained from a human donor in good health (CMV status not recorded). Some clones in this sample may be carry-over from other donors' samples.

This clonotype was detected ten times or more. The chain recombines TRBV7-8 with TRBJ2-1; possible D gene TRBD2, 5 bases. Germline V gene sequence: CDR1 SGHVS, CDR2 FQNEAQ. CDR3 length equals 14 residues. Between the trimmed V and J ends, which lost 5 bases and 6 bases, there was a span of 14 bases. The CDR3 DNA follows: TGTGCCAGCAGCCCGCGGGCCCGCGTCAATGAGCAGTTCTTC. Translated: CASSPRARVNEQFF.

This clonotype was seen many times. CDR3 nucleotide sequence: TGTGCCAGCAGGATGACGGGCTATGGCTACACCTTC. Translation gives CASRMTGYGYTF. The genes are TRBV12-3 or TRBV12-4 and TRBJ1-2; D is unresolved. The CDR3 has 12 residues. Trimming left V 6 bases short and J 4 bases short, with 9 bases between.

The J gene is TRBJ2-3, the V gene TRBV5-1; D remains unclear. V lost 3 bases and J 0 bases, leaving 11 bases between the germline ends. The CDR3 loop spans 15 amino acids. Germline CDR1 reads SGHRS; CDR2 reads YFSETQ. The CDR3 sequence: CASSSRLSSTDTQYF. CDR3 coding DNA: TGCGCCAGCAGCTCTCGATTGTCTAGCACAGATACGCAGTATTTT.

This clonotype was seen many times. The rearrangement uses TRBV18 and TRBJ2-3, with D uncertain. This CDR3 contains 13 residues. Trimming took 0 bases from V and 4 from J, leaving 5 bases between them. Germline assignment: CDR1 KGHSH and CDR2 LQKENI. CDR3 amino acids: CASSPPSADTQYF. The CDR3 coding sequence is TGTGCCAGCTCACCACCGAGTGCAGATACGCAGTATTTT. The full variable domain, rest sourced from reference TRBV18 and TRBJ2-3, is NAGVMQNPRHLVRRRGQEARLRCSPMKGHSHVYWYRQLPEEGLKFMVYLQKENIIDESGMPKERFSAEFPKEGPSILRIQQVVRGDSAAYFCASSPPSADTQYFGPGTRLTVL.

This clonotype has a count of ten or more. V is TRBV5-5 and J is TRBJ1-2, with 9 bases aligning to TRBD1. The germline gives CDR1 SGHKS, CDR2 YYEKEE (reference sequence). Germline trimming cut 3 bases from V and 4 bases from J; bases unmatched to any gene: 7. The CDR3 consists of 15 residues. CDR3 DNA sequence: TGTGCCAGCAGCTGGGGGACAGGGCCGAGCTATGGCTACACCTTC. Encoded protein: CASSWGTGPSYGYTF.

This clonotype was observed at least ten times. The rearrangement joins TRBV6-1 to TRBJ1-2, with a possible D match to TRBD1 (5 bases). The germline gives CDR1 MNHNS, CDR2 SASEGT. This CDR3 comprises 17 residues. Between the trimmed V and J ends, which lost 4 bases and 2 bases, there was a span of 20 bases. This chain's CDR3 is CASSAPDRRDVNYGYTF. The CDR3 bases are TGTGCCAGCAGTGCCCCCGACAGAAGGGACGTGAACTATGGCTACACCTTC.

This clonotype has a count of ten or more. The chain uses TRBV7-2 and TRBJ2-3; maybe TRBD1 (5 bases). There are 14 residues in the CDR3. Trimming took off 7 bases at V and 2 bases at J, with 13 bases between the two ends. Looked up from germline, CDR1 is SGHTA and CDR2 is FQGNSA. The CDR3 DNA reads as TGTGCCAGCAAGGGGCAGGTTATCACAGATACGCAGTATTTT. This gives the protein CASKGQVITDTQYF.

This clonotype was observed many times. The chain carries TRBV6-1 and TRBJ1-5; D not certain. Germline CDR1 reads MNHNS; CDR2 reads SASEGT. There are 13 residues in the CDR3. V was cut by 7 bases and J by 4 bases, with 11 bases left in between. CDR3 sequence: CASNQVINQPQHF. The CDR3 region has the DNA TGTGCCAGCAACCAGGTCATTAATCAGCCCCAGCATTTT.

The sample holds many counts of this clonotype. The rearrangement uses TRBV6-1 and TRBJ2-2, with 7 bases that match TRBD1. Germline V CDR1 and CDR2: MNHNS, SASEGT. This CDR3 is 15 amino acids long. Unmatched junction bases numbered 9, after V lost 5 bases and J lost 6 bases. The CDR3 nucleotides read TGTGCCAGCAGTTTAAGTTACAGGGGTGCCGGGGAGCTGTTTTTT. Translated: CASSLSYRGAGELFF.

This clonotype was seen at least ten times. The chain carries TRBV28 and TRBJ2-3; the match to TRBD2 covers 8 bases. The junction had 6 bases not matched to a gene; V was cut back by 2 bases and J by 2 bases. Germline V CDR1 and CDR2: MDHEN, SYDVKM. CDR3 size: 16 residues. The DNA of the CDR3 is TGTGCCAGCAGTTTACCCTCGGGACTAGACACAGATACGCAGTATTTT. It yields the protein CASSLPSGLDTDTQYF.

This clonotype was observed at least ten times. The rearrangement links TRBV7-8 to TRBJ2-5; the D gene is possibly TRBD1 (5 bases). The ends were cut back, 0 bases at V and 5 bases at J, with 16 bases in the middle. This CDR3 is 16 amino acids long. Germline V gene sequence: CDR1 SGHVS, CDR2 FQNEAQ. In DNA, the CDR3 is TGTGCCAGCAGCTTAGCGACAGTTTTAGTGGCCGAGACCCAGTACTTC. Translation: CASSLATVLVAETQYF.

The sample holds many counts of this clonotype. The chain links TRBV7-8 to TRBJ1-1; D is ambiguous. V was cut by 7 bases and J by 7 bases, with 10 bases left in between. The CDR3 has 11 residues. Looked up from germline, CDR1 is SGHVS and CDR2 is FQNEAQ. For the CDR3, the DNA is TGTGCCAGCACCGAGGGTATTGAAGCTTTCTTT. It is translated as CASTEGIEAFF.

This clonotype showed up many times. The rearrangement joins TRBV7-9 to TRBJ1-5; D is undetermined. This CDR3 has 14 amino acids. The germline V and J ends were trimmed by 5 bases and 6 bases, with 14 bases remaining between them. Germline lookup yields CDR1 SEHNR and CDR2 FQNEAQ (reference sequence). For the CDR3, the DNA is TGTGCCAGCAGCCCTTCTATGGTTGGTCAGCCCCAGCATTTT. The encoded protein is CASSPSMVGQPQHF.

This clonotype came up many times. This chain joins TRBV20-1 and TRBJ2-3; D gene ambiguous. V was shortened by 1 base and J by 1 base, with 9 bases between the two germline ends. Germline V CDR1 and CDR2: DFQATT, SNEGSKA (reference sequence). The CDR3 contains 14 residues. This CDR3 is CSARGGSGTDTQYF. The DNA of the CDR3 is TGCAGTGCTAGAGGGGGATCCGGCACAGATACGCAGTATTTT.

This clonotype was seen only a few times. This chain links TRBV20-1 with TRBJ2-7; D perhaps matches TRBD1 (6 bases). Germline loops: CDR1 DFQATT, CDR2 SNEGSKA (reference sequence). This CDR3 is 16 amino acids long. V lost 1 base to trimming and J lost 3 bases, with 19 bases between them. The DNA for the CDR3 is TGCAGTGCTAGAGGGATTACAGGGACGTGGGGCTACGAGCAGTACGTC. It translates to CSARGITGTWGYEQYV.

In this sample, this clonotype turned up many times. V gene TRBV6-2 or TRBV6-3 combines with J gene TRBJ1-5; D may be TRBD1 (6 bases). Germline CDR1 reads MNHEY; CDR2 reads SVGEGT. The CDR3 consists of 15 residues. Trimming shortened V by 0 bases and J by 8 bases, and 14 bases separated the two germline ends. The CDR3 DNA is TGTGCCAGCAGTTACTCGGGCGAGAGGGGGAAGCCCCAGCATTTT. The encoded protein is CASSYSGERGKPQHF.

The V gene is TRBV2, the J gene TRBJ2-5, with 7 positions matching TRBD2. From germline, CDR1 is SNHLY and CDR2 FYNNEI. The CDR3 sequence is 14 residues long. The V gene end was trimmed by 8 bases and the J gene end by 5 bases; junction bases not matched to a gene: 11. CDR3 region: CASPGLPSLETQYF. In DNA form, the CDR3 reads TGTGCCAGCCCGGGACTACCGAGCTTGGAGACCCAGTACTTC.

This clonotype was seen many times. The gene calls are TRBV14 and TRBJ1-1, with D perhaps matching TRBD1 (5 bases). Trimming stripped 2 bases from V and 6 bases from J, with 13 bases between. The CDR3 runs 14 residues. The V gene's germline CDR1 is SGHDN and CDR2 FVKESK. CDR3 DNA: TGTGCCAGCAGCCAACCGGGACTTACCGCTGAAGCTTTCTTT. Its translation: CASSQPGLTAEAFF.

This clonotype has a count of ten or more. The J gene is TRBJ2-1, the V gene TRBV20-1; the match to TRBD2 covers 11 bases. V shed 3 bases and J 4 bases; nucleotides not matched to a gene: 2. This CDR3 has 14 residues. Germline assignment: CDR1 DFQATT and CDR2 SNEGSKA (reference sequence). CDR3 sequence reads: CSASIAGGYNEQFF. DNA for the CDR3: TGCAGTGCTAGTATAGCGGGGGGGTACAATGAGCAGTTCTTC.

This clonotype was detected a few times. The rearrangement joins TRBV6-5 to TRBJ1-5; 9 bases are a match to TRBD1. Looked up from germline, CDR1 is MNHEY and CDR2 is SVGAGI. This CDR3 comprises 15 residues. J gave up 7 bases and V 4 bases, and 8 bases lay outside the gene matches. The CDR3 reads CASSSTGTGKQPQHF. The CDR3 nucleotides are TGTGCCAGCAGTTCCACCGGGACAGGGAAGCAGCCCCAGCATTTT.

This clonotype was picked up many times. J is TRBJ1-3 and V is TRBV7-9; D gene unclear. There are 12 residues in the CDR3. Germline assignment: CDR1 SEHNR and CDR2 FQNEAQ (reference sequence). V lost 2 bases, J lost 7 bases, and 6 bases lay in between. CDR3 protein: CASSLNGNTIYF. The CDR3 DNA reads as TGTGCCAGCAGCTTAAATGGCAACACCATATATTTT. The full variable domain, its missing parts supplied by reference TRBV7-9 and TRBJ1-3, is DTGVSQNPRHKITKRGQNVTFRCDPISEHNRLYWYRQTLGQGPEFLTYFQNEAQLEKSRLLSDRFSAERPKGSFSTLEIQRTEQGDSAMYLCASSLNGNTIYFGEGSWLTVV.

This clonotype was seen ten or more times. The chain combines TRBV19 with TRBJ1-2; D might be TRBD1 (6 bases). The ends were cut back, 8 bases at V and 2 bases at J, with 18 bases in the middle. The CDR3 is 15 amino acids. Germline CDR1 and CDR2: LNHDA and SQIVND (reference sequence). The CDR3 loop is CASQRLHTGNYGYTF. The DNA of the CDR3 is TGTGCCAGTCAAAGACTCCACACAGGGAACTATGGCTACACCTTC.

The sample holds many counts of this clonotype. The CDR3: CASSPMDRENNEQFF. DNA of the CDR3: TGCGCCAGCAGCCCAATGGACAGGGAGAATAATGAGCAGTTCTTC. This chain joins TRBV4-1 and TRBJ2-1, with 8 bases identical to TRBD1. The CDR3 has 15 amino acids. CDR1 is MGHRA and CDR2 is YSYEKL in the germline V gene. The trim removed 4 bases at V and 7 bases at J, leaving 9 bases unmatched.

Ten or more counts support this clonotype. The genes are TRBV20-1 and TRBJ1-6; D not certain. Germline V CDR1 and CDR2: DFQATT, SNEGSKA (reference sequence). V gave up 6 bases and J gave up 9 bases, with 18 bases separating them. This CDR3 has 14 residues. CDR3 sequence (DNA): TGCAGTGCCGGACGGGCTGAGCGGGGTTCACCCCTCCACTTT. Protein product: CSAGRAERGSPLHF.

The chain uses TRBV20-1 and TRBJ1-2; 7 nucleotides agree with TRBD1. Trimming took 1 base from V and 1 from J; bases not matched to a gene: 3. CDR3 length equals 14 residues. The V gene's germline CDR1 is DFQATT and CDR2 SNEGSKA (reference sequence). This chain's CDR3 is CSARGQGDNYGYTF. CDR3 nucleotides: TGCAGTGCTAGAGGTCAGGGGGATAACTATGGCTACACCTTC.

This clonotype was counted many times. V is TRBV7-2 and J is TRBJ2-3; TRBD2 agrees at 7 bases. Looked up from germline, CDR1 is SGHTA and CDR2 is FQGNSA. The trim removed 2 bases at V and 5 bases at J, leaving 7 bases unmatched. The CDR3 is 15 amino acids. CDR3 DNA sequence: TGTGCCAGCAGCTTAAGGGCCGCGGGGGAAGATACGCAGTATTTT. It translates to CASSLRAAGEDTQYF.

This clonotype was observed many times. The J gene is TRBJ2-7, the V gene TRBV20-1, with TRBD2 as a possible D gene (6 bases). Germline CDR1 reads DFQATT; CDR2 reads SNEGSKA (reference sequence). The CDR3 spans 18 residues. V lost 3 bases and J 3 bases, leaving 27 bases between the germline ends. This CDR3 is CSARRRYGGRLLVYEQYV. The CDR3 bases are TGCAGTGCTAGGAGGAGGTACGGGGGAAGATTATTGGTCTACGAGCAGTACGTC.

This clonotype appeared many times. The chain carries TRBV5-1 and TRBJ2-5, with 11 positions matching TRBD2. Unmatched junction bases numbered 3, after V lost 3 bases and J lost 2 bases. The CDR3 length is 15 residues. CDR1 is SGHRS and CDR2 is YFSETQ in the germline V gene. Written as DNA, the CDR3 is TGCGCCAGCAGCTGGGGACTAGCGGCACAAGAGACCCAGTACTTC. This sequence encodes CASSWGLAAQETQYF.

This clonotype was observed many times. The V call is TRBV7-2, the J call TRBJ1-2; D possibly corresponds to TRBD1 (5 bases). Germline-derived CDR1 and CDR2 are SGHTA and FQGNSA. The CDR3 consists of 15 residues. Trimming took off 4 bases at V and 1 base at J, with 13 bases between the two ends. The CDR3 sequence: CASSSQGGFNYGYTF. CDR3 DNA sequence: TGTGCCAGCAGCTCTCAGGGCGGGTTTAACTATGGCTACACCTTC.

This clonotype was found many times. The chain couples TRBV6-1 to TRBJ1-2; 9 bases are shared with TRBD1. The CDR3 covers 13 residues. Germline assignment: CDR1 MNHNS and CDR2 SASEGT. V dropped 3 bases and J dropped 6; count of bases not matched to a gene: 2. The CDR3 DNA sequence: TGTGCCAGCAGTGAGGGGACAGGGAATGGCTACACCTTC. The encoded protein is CASSEGTGNGYTF.